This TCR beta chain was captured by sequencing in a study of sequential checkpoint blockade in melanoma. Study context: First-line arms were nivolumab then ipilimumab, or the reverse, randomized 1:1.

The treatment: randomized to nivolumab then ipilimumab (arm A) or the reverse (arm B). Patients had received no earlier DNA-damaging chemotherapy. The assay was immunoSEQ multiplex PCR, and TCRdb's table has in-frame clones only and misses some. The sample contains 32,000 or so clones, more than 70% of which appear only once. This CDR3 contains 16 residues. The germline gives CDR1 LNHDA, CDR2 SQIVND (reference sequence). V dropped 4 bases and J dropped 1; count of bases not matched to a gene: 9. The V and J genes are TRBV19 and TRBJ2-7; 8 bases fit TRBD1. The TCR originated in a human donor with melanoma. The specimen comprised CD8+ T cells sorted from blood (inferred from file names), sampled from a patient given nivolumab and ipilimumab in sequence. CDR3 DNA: TGTGCCAGTAGTAACGGCAGGGGGCAAGAATCCTACGAGCAGTACTTC. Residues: CASSNGRGQESYEQYF.